This T cell receptor (beta chain) originates from a study of OX40 agonist ivuxolimab in advanced cancers. Study-wide background: Patients were 82.7% male with ages roughly 23 to 90, mean about 65.

Germline values: CDR1 LGHNA, CDR2 YNFKEQ. The trim removed 4 bases at V and 1 base at J, leaving 3 bases unmatched. The CDR3 runs 14 residues. In its sample, this clone was seen many times. Its matching antigen is unknown. Assay: immunoSEQ multiplex PCR; the TCRdb copy retains only in-frame clones and omits some. The table has 30,000 to 40,000 clones, 89% seen once. General study findings and limits: Relative to CD4+ cells, CD8+ T cells on average had more expanded clones.

The chain has TRBV4-2 and TRBJ1-1, with 7 bases fitting TRBD1. Material: CD4+ or CD8+ T cells sorted from blood, obtained in a trial of the OX40 agonist ivuxolimab. The source of this sequence is an adult with an advanced solid tumor such as melanoma, head and neck, liver or kidney cancer. In DNA, the CDR3 is TGTGCCAGCAGCCCGGGACAGTGGAACACTGAAGCTTTCTTT. It codes for CASSPGQWNTEAFF.